The rows below give T cell receptor beta chains drawn from one sample of a study of cytomegalovirus exposure and HLA in healthy donors. The protocol was immunoSEQ multiplex PCR, while the TCRdb copy is restricted to in-frame clones and leaves out a portion. The data hold roughly 48,000 clones, with about nine tenths observed a single time. Sequenced input: PBMCs. These receptors were collected from a woman between 25 and 40 years old in good health and CMV-seronegative. The CDR3 runs from the conserved cysteine through the conserved F or W.

V	J	CDR3
TRBV27	TRBJ1-4	CASSPFEATNEKLFF
TRBV27	TRBJ2-1	CASSSTTSGYNEQFF
TRBV6-5	TRBJ2-5	CASRISGRAGETQYF
TRBV5-1	TRBJ2-2	CASSYSNTGELFF
TRBV7-8	TRBJ1-4	CASSPRTIEFEKLFF
TRBV23-1	TRBJ1-5	CASSPGTTNQPQHF
TRBV4-1	TRBJ1-3	CASSQDSNTGNTIYF
TRBV5-1	TRBJ1-2	CASSFRQGAHGYTF
TRBV28	TRBJ1-4	CASNSGTGGLRPGEKLFF
TRBV5-4	TRBJ2-7	CASSPGVLAGISYEQYF
TRBV9	TRBJ2-2	CASSVSMGGLAGVTTGELFF
TRBV5-4	TRBJ1-2	CASTQTGTSGYTF
TRBV18	TRBJ2-7	CASSPSTGYEQYF
TRBV2	TRBJ1-1	CASKRGLYRTTDMNTEAFF
TRBV27	TRBJ2-3	CASRSTGDTQYF
TRBV28	TRBJ1-2	CASSLLRDLGGYTF
TRBV2	TRBJ2-7	CASSEGYAGTYEQYF
TRBV5-4	TRBJ1-2	CASSSQHGLDGYTF
TRBV18	TRBJ2-3	CASSPPPSGVPTDTQYF
TRBV2	TRBJ1-5	CASRVERWAGKGQPQHF
TRBV7-6	TRBJ2-1	CASSRRGEGIEQFF
TRBV7-9	TRBJ2-7	CASSRIHGGEQYF